One sample yielded the 20 T cell receptor beta chains listed below, sequenced in a study of T-cell memory formation after mild COVID-19. TCRdb re-analysed the 5' RACE reads in MiXCR, keeping a single row per CDR3 protein. The profile covers hundreds of thousands of distinct CDR3 sequences, with roughly 15% appearing a single time and about 22% taken by the ten largest. The sequencing input was PBMCs or a T cell subset sorted from them (not recorded which). The receptors stem from a man aged 18 to 30 who had mild COVID-19 (a few samples of this study predate the infection). Cell type and time point are not known.

This clonotype was recorded a few times. V and J are TRBV4-1 and TRBJ1-2; 11 bases map to TRBD1. J lost 3 bases, V lost 3 bases, and 3 bases had no gene match. This CDR3 is built from 15 residues. Germline assignment: CDR1 MGHRA and CDR2 YSYEKL. The CDR3 loop is CASSQRTGGDYGYTF. For the CDR3, the DNA is TGCGCCAGCAGCCAGAGGACAGGGGGCGACTATGGCTACACCTTC.

This clonotype was observed a handful of times. The chain carries TRBV19 and TRBJ1-2; TRBD1 matches 8 bases. The CDR3 totals 15 residues. Trimming removed 5 bases from V and 5 bases from J; junction bases left unmatched: 10. Germline V gives CDR1 LNHDA, CDR2 SQIVND (reference sequence). The CDR3 loop reads CASSPRRTGQYGYTF. The CDR3 DNA reads as TGTGCCAGTAGTCCGCGACGGACAGGGCAATATGGCTACACCTTC.

The genes are TRBV6-2 or TRBV6-3 and TRBJ2-7; a possible D gene is TRBD1 (6 bases). V shed 7 bases and J shed 3 bases, with 16 bases lying between them. The CDR3 covers 14 residues. From germline, CDR1 is MNHEY and CDR2 SVGEGT. The CDR3 nucleotides read TGTGCCAGCATCAAACCGGGACACAGCTACGAGCAGTACTTC. Residues: CASIKPGHSYEQYF.

This clonotype showed up just a few times. This chain uses TRBV12-3 or TRBV12-4 with TRBJ1-5; D is unclear. V dropped 5 bases and J dropped 7 bases, with 18 bases sitting between them. The CDR3 extends over 15 amino acids. CDR3 DNA: TGTGCCAGCAGTCACGGCCCGAAATGGGGACAGCCCCAGCATTTT. It translates to CASSHGPKWGQPQHF.

This clonotype has more than one count but fewer than ten. The V gene is TRBV9, the J gene TRBJ1-2; D might be TRBD1 (5 bases). Trimming cost V 0 bases and J 4 bases, with 7 bases left between them. CDR1 SGDLS and CDR2 YYNGEE come from the germline V gene. CDR3 size: 13 residues. In DNA form, the CDR3 reads TGTGCCAGCAGCGTAGATACAGGCTATGGCTACACCTTC. Translation: CASSVDTGYGYTF.

Only a few counts were recorded for this clonotype. V gene TRBV30 combines with J gene TRBJ1-5; D remains unclear. V lost 1 base, J lost 9 bases, and 10 bases lay in between. Looked up from germline, CDR1 is GTSNPN and CDR2 is SVGIG (reference sequence). The CDR3 spans 12 residues. The CDR3 region is CAWSEGSPPQHF. DNA of the CDR3: TGTGCCTGGAGTGAGGGATCTCCGCCCCAGCATTTT.

The chain combines TRBV7-2 with TRBJ2-6; D is uncertain. CDR1 and CDR2 from the germline V gene are SGHTA and FQGNSA. V shed 5 bases and J shed 4 bases, with 9 bases lying between them. The CDR3 consists of 14 residues. The CDR3 loop reads CASSARPGANVLTF. For the CDR3, the DNA is TGTGCCAGCAGCGCCCGCCCGGGGGCCAACGTCCTGACTTTC. The full variable domain, with the rest looked up from reference TRBV7-2 and TRBJ2-6, is GAGVSQSPSNKVTEKGKDVELRCDPISGHTALYWYRQSLGQGLEFLIYFQGNSAPDKSGLPSDRFSAERTGGSVSTLTIQRTQQEDSAVYLCASSARPGANVLTFGAGSRLTVL.

The genes are TRBV19 and TRBJ2-5, with 8 nucleotides matching TRBD2. V lost 6 bases and J lost 5; bases outside the gene matches: 14. The germline gives CDR1 LNHDA, CDR2 SQIVND (reference sequence). CDR3 length equals 16 residues. This CDR3 is CASRPQVLGGAETQYF. CDR3 nucleotide sequence: TGTGCCAGTAGACCCCAAGTTCTCGGGGGGGCGGAGACCCAGTACTTC.

The chain links TRBV18 to TRBJ1-5; D ambiguous. The V end lost 8 bases, the J end lost 9 bases, and 17 bases lay between the germline ends. The CDR3 runs 13 residues. Germline lookup yields CDR1 KGHSH and CDR2 LQKENI. DNA for the CDR3: TGTGCCAGCAGTTCGGAGCCCCAAGGGCCCCAGCATTTT. Amino acids: CASSSEPQGPQHF.

This clonotype turned up a few times. The chain joins TRBV12-3 or TRBV12-4 to TRBJ2-5; 8 bases agree with TRBD1. This CDR3 is built from 16 residues. V shed 4 bases, J shed 2 bases, and the junction held 9 bases outside the gene matches. CDR3 DNA sequence: TGTGCCAGCAGTTCACGGACAGGGCGGTGGCAAGAGACCCAGTACTTC. Amino acids: CASSSRTGRWQETQYF.

This clonotype has ten or more counts. The chain uses TRBV7-2 and TRBJ2-4, with a tentative D call TRBD2 (6 bases). Germline V gene sequence: CDR1 SGHTA, CDR2 FQGNSA. This CDR3 comprises 15 residues. Trimming took 10 bases from V and 9 from J, leaving 25 bases between them. CDR3 sequence reads: CATSPRSGDPSIQYF. The DNA for the CDR3 is TGTGCCACCTCGCCGAGGTCGGGGGACCCTAGCATTCAGTACTTC.

The CDR3 loop is CASSLDTSTSGNTIYF. The DNA for the CDR3 is TGCGCCAGCAGCTTGGATACCTCTACCTCTGGAAACACCATATATTTT. The chain uses TRBV5-1 and TRBJ1-3; no reliable D call. Germline V gene data show CDR1 as SGHRS and CDR2 as YFSETQ. The CDR3 is 16 residues long. The V and J ends lost 0 bases and 0 bases respectively, with 10 bases between them.

The V and J genes are TRBV7-9 and TRBJ1-2; 9 bases line up with TRBD1. Per the germline V gene, CDR1 is SEHNR and CDR2 is FQNEAQ (reference sequence). This CDR3 spans 16 amino acids. With 4 bases clipped from V and 6 bases from J, the junction kept 12 bases outside the gene matches. DNA for the CDR3: TGTGCCAGCAGCTCGAACCGGGACAGGGAGGTCCATGGCTACACCTTC. Its protein is CASSSNRDREVHGYTF.

This clonotype has a count of ten or more. This chain uses TRBV20-1 with TRBJ1-6, with D tentatively TRBD1 (5 bases). Deletions cut 2 bases from V and 0 bases from J, with 11 bases between. Looked up from germline, CDR1 is DFQATT and CDR2 is SNEGSKA (reference sequence). The CDR3 sequence is 16 residues long. CDR3: CSARTTESSYNSPLHF. The CDR3 region has the DNA TGCAGTGCTAGAACGACAGAAAGCTCCTATAATTCACCCCTCCACTTT.

This clonotype was recorded a few times. This chain joins TRBV24-1 and TRBJ2-3; 11 nucleotides match TRBD1. The CDR3 is 15 amino acids. The V segment lost 2 bases and the J segment 5 bases; nucleotides outside the gene matches: 2. In germline, CDR1 is KGHDR, CDR2 SFDVKD. This CDR3 is CATSDSGTGGDTQYF. CDR3 nucleotides: TGTGCCACCAGTGATTCCGGGACAGGGGGAGATACGCAGTATTTT.

In its sample, this clonotype was seen a few times. CDR3 sequence reads: CASSPISFEGEKLFF. As DNA, the CDR3 is TGCGCCAGCAGTCCTATTAGCTTCGAGGGGGAAAAACTGTTTTTT. The chain links TRBV5-1 to TRBJ1-4; tentative D call: TRBD1 (5 bases). This CDR3 is 15 amino acids long. V lost 5 bases and J lost 8, with 19 bases in between. The germline gives CDR1 SGHRS, CDR2 YFSETQ.

J is TRBJ2-2 and V is TRBV9; the D gene is possibly TRBD1 (5 bases). The V end was cut by 0 bases, the J end by 6 bases, with 12 bases between. There are 15 residues in the CDR3. Germline lookup yields CDR1 SGDLS and CDR2 YYNGEE. The CDR3 DNA is TGTGCCAGCAGCGTAGGGGCAGGGTACCCCGGGGAGCTGTTTTTT. This encodes CASSVGAGYPGELFF.

The chain has TRBV12-3 or TRBV12-4 and TRBJ2-5; D gene ambiguous. This CDR3 is 13 amino acids long. V lost 7 bases to trimming and J lost 4 bases, with 13 bases between them. The chain's CDR3 is CASNGWGGETQYF. The CDR3 DNA reads TGTGCCAGCAATGGATGGGGTGGAGAGACCCAGTACTTC.

This clonotype was recorded a few times. V gene TRBV30 combines with J gene TRBJ1-1, with 7 nucleotides matching TRBD1. This CDR3 region has 14 residues. With 1 base clipped from V and 5 bases from J, the junction kept 7 bases outside the gene matches. Per germline, CDR1 GTSNPN and CDR2 SVGIG (reference sequence). The CDR3 loop reads CAWSEKQGKTEAFF. The CDR3 nucleotides are TGTGCCTGGAGTGAGAAACAGGGGAAAACTGAAGCTTTCTTT.

This sequence joins TRBV7-6 and TRBJ2-7; possible D gene TRBD2, 5 bases. CDR3 length: 13 amino acids. CDR1 SGHVS and CDR2 FNYEAQ come from the germline V gene. V dropped 5 bases and J dropped 1 base, with 9 bases sitting between them. Here the CDR3 reads CASSEGISYEQYF. CDR3 coding DNA: TGTGCCAGCAGCGAGGGAATATCCTACGAGCAGTACTTC.